These 24 T cell receptor beta chains were all obtained from the same sample, sequenced in a study of vaccination and CD4 T cells after COVID-19. Their recognized antigens are unknown. Sequencing of cultured CD4+ T cell DNA used the Oncomine TCR Beta short-read assay. In TCRdb, the PCR reads were re-called with MiXCR into one record per CDR3 protein. This sample has some 14,000 distinct CDR3 sequences, with about 35% found just once. Treatment: roughly 10-day PBMC culture with coronavirus spike peptide pools or control peptides (ViraFEST assay). The sample taken for sequencing was cultured CD4+ T cells from blood. These receptors were taken from a human donor with COVID-19.

The rearrangement uses TRBV30 and TRBJ1-5; a weak D match, TRBD1 (5 bases). This CDR3 is built from 15 residues. Germline assignment: CDR1 GTSNPN and CDR2 SVGIG (reference sequence). Deletions cut 0 bases from V and 6 bases from J, with 15 bases between. CDR3 DNA sequence: TGTGCCTGGAGTGTCTCGGCTAAGGGGACTCAGCCCCAGCATTTT. Its translation: CAWSVSAKGTQPQHF.

V and J are TRBV27 and TRBJ2-4; TRBD2 is a possible D gene (5 bases). The CDR3 extends over 15 amino acids. Germline values: CDR1 MNHEY, CDR2 SMNVEV (reference sequence). V lost 4 bases and J 0 bases, leaving 10 bases between the germline ends. CDR3 DNA: TGTGCCAGCAGTTCTGGGGAGCTAGCCAAAAACATTCAGTACTTC. Its protein is CASSSGELAKNIQYF.

The chain is built from TRBV30 and TRBJ2-3; D gene ambiguous. Trimming left V 0 bases short and J 9 bases short, with 10 bases between. From germline, CDR1 is GTSNPN and CDR2 SVGIG (reference sequence). This CDR3 region has 12 residues. The CDR3 is CAWSVLQETQYF. In nucleotides, the CDR3 is TGTGCCTGGAGTGTACTTCAAGAAACGCAGTATTTT. Looking up the rest from reference TRBV30 and TRBJ2-3 gives the full variable domain: SQTIHQWPATLVQPVGSPLSLECTVEGTSNPNLYWYRQAAGRGLQLLFYSVGIGQISSEVPQNLSASRPQDRQFILSSKKLLLSDSGFYLCAWSVLQETQYFGPGTRLTVL.

The gene calls are TRBV10-3 and TRBJ1-1, with D maybe TRBD1 (5 bases). Germline CDR1 and CDR2: ENHRY and SYGVKD. This CDR3 is 14 amino acids long. V gave up 3 bases and J gave up 1 base, with 9 bases separating them. The CDR3 DNA reads TGTGCCATCAGTGACGGGGGAAAGAACACTGAAGCTTTCTTT. This translates into CAISDGGKNTEAFF.

The rearrangement links TRBV20-1 to TRBJ2-7; the match to TRBD1 covers 8 bases. V shed 3 bases and J 1 base; nucleotides not matched to a gene: 8. CDR3 length: 15 amino acids. CDR1 and CDR2 from the germline V gene are DFQATT and SNEGSKA (reference sequence). The CDR3 DNA follows: TGCAGTGCTAGGGAAAACCGGGACAGGTCCTACGAGCAGTACTTC. Amino acids: CSARENRDRSYEQYF.

This chain uses TRBV12-3 or TRBV12-4 with TRBJ1-5, with a tentative D call TRBD1 (6 bases). This CDR3 contains 17 residues. V gave up 7 bases and J gave up 4 bases, with 23 bases separating them. The DNA for the CDR3 is TGTGCCAGCATTGCAGAGACAGGAACGGTCCCTAATCAGCCCCAGCATTTT. This codes for CASIAETGTVPNQPQHF.

This chain links TRBV11-2 with TRBJ2-3, with D possibly being TRBD2 (7 bases). The CDR3 runs to 16 residues. V was pared by 1 base and J by 0 bases, with 11 bases between. The germline gives CDR1 SGHAT, CDR2 FQNNGV. In nucleotides, the CDR3 is TGTGCCAGCAGCTTAGCGGGGGGCCAAAGCACAGATACGCAGTATTTT. It specifies CASSLAGGQSTDTQYF.

The chain joins TRBV7-3 to TRBJ2-7, with D unclear. The CDR3 totals 14 residues. The germline CDR1 and CDR2 sequences are SGHTA and FQGTGA. V lost 2 bases to trimming and J lost 1 base, with 9 bases between them. CDR3 nucleotide sequence: TGTGCCAGCAGCTTAGAGCGACTTTCCTACGAGCAGTACTTC. It encodes CASSLERLSYEQYF.

A few counts support this clonotype. The junction and the germline gene differ at one end; a read error may be behind it. V is TRBV7-2 and J is TRBJ1-4, with TRBD1 as a possible D gene (5 bases). The CDR3 sequence is 12 residues long. Looked up from germline, CDR1 is SGHTA and CDR2 is FQGNSA. This chain's CDR3 is CASSLDRGPTIF. The CDR3 DNA reads as TGTGCCAGCAGCTTAGATCGGGGACCCACGATTTTT.

The sample holds a few counts of this clonotype. The rearrangement uses TRBV11-2 and TRBJ2-3; no clear D gene. CDR1 and CDR2 (germline): SGHAT, FQNNGV. Trimming removed 6 bases at V and 6 bases at J, with 7 bases between. The CDR3 extends over 11 amino acids. CDR3 amino acids: CASRYKDTQYF. For the CDR3, the DNA is TGTGCCAGCAGGTATAAGGATACGCAGTATTTT.

This rearrangement joins TRBV6-1 to TRBJ2-3; D perhaps matches TRBD2 (5 bases). Germline CDR1 and CDR2: MNHNS and SASEGT. This CDR3 region has 14 residues. The V gene lost 6 bases and the J gene lost 2 bases, with 12 bases spanning the gap. CDR3 sequence: CASRGSSLTDTQYF. CDR3 coding DNA: TGTGCCAGCAGGGGGAGCAGTCTCACAGATACGCAGTATTTT.

The V call is TRBV11-3, the J call TRBJ1-1; no reliable D call. Trimming cost V 3 bases and J 2 bases, with 10 bases left between them. The CDR3 length is 14 residues. Germline V CDR1 and CDR2: SGHNT, YENEEA. The CDR3 region has the DNA TGTGCCAGCAGCTTGGGGAGTGAAAACACTGAAGCTTTCTTT. Translation gives CASSLGSENTEAFF. The full variable domain, its missing parts supplied by reference TRBV11-3 and TRBJ1-1, is EAGVVQSPRYKIIEKKQPVAFWCNPISGHNTLYWYLQNLGQGPELLIRYENEEAVDDSQLPKDRFSAERLKGVDSTLKIQPAELGDSAVYLCASSLGSENTEAFFGQGTRLTVV.

This clonotype was recorded a few times. Written as DNA, the CDR3 is TGTGCCTGGAGTGTCCAGGGGGCAGTATCACCCCTCCACTTT. This gives the protein CAWSVQGAVSPLHF. V gene TRBV30 combines with J gene TRBJ1-6, with 8 bases lining up with TRBD1. The CDR3 runs to 14 residues. J lost 10 bases, V lost 0 bases, and 5 bases had no gene match. From germline, CDR1 is GTSNPN and CDR2 SVGIG (reference sequence).

This clonotype was seen more than once but under ten times. The J gene is TRBJ2-7, the V gene TRBV6-2 or TRBV6-3; TRBD2 might be the D (5 bases). Trimming shortened V by 0 bases and J by 3 bases, and 12 bases separated the two germline ends. The CDR3 extends over 15 amino acids. The germline V gene has CDR1 MNHEY and CDR2 SVGEGT. DNA of the CDR3: TGTGCCAGCAGTTACTCGTCACGGACTTTCTACGAGCAGTACTTC. Amino acids: CASSYSSRTFYEQYF.

The genes are TRBV25-1 and TRBJ1-6; D is unresolved. The CDR3 is made up of 15 amino acids. V was cut by 2 bases and J by 4 bases, with 9 bases left in between. Germline V gene sequence: CDR1 MGHDK, CDR2 SYGVNS. The CDR3 sequence is CASSEMSRYNSPLHF. CDR3 bases: TGTGCCAGCAGTGAAATGAGCAGATATAATTCACCCCTCCACTTT.

This sequence joins TRBV4-3 and TRBJ2-2, with D unresolved. V lost 0 bases, J lost 8 bases, and 16 bases lay in between. Germline CDR1 is LGHNA and CDR2 is YSLEER. The CDR3 is made up of 16 amino acids. For the CDR3, the DNA is TGCGCCAGCAGCCAAGATTCCTATAATAGTGTGGGGGAGCTGTTTTTT. Translated, it gives CASSQDSYNSVGELFF.

CDR3 region: CASSYLISGENIQYF. The CDR3 nucleotides read TGTGCCAGCAGTTACCTTATCTCAGGGGAAAACATTCAGTACTTC. The chain joins TRBV6-5 to TRBJ2-4, with D perhaps TRBD1 (6 bases). V was cut by 2 bases and J by 5 bases, with 13 bases left in between. The CDR3 spans 15 residues. Germline V gene lookup returns CDR1 MNHEY and CDR2 SVGAGI.

The genes are TRBV5-5 and TRBJ1-6, with TRBD1 as a possible D gene (6 bases). The CDR3 totals 15 residues. V was pared by 7 bases and J by 0 bases, with 11 bases between. Per germline, CDR1 SGHKS and CDR2 YYEKEE (reference sequence). The DNA of the CDR3 is TGTGCCAGCGCCTCGGACAGCTCCTATAATTCACCCCTCCACTTT. Protein sequence: CASASDSSYNSPLHF. The full variable domain, its missing parts supplied by reference TRBV5-5 and TRBJ1-6, is DAGVTQSPTHLIKTRGQQVTLRCSPISGHKSVSWYQQVLGQGPQFIFQYYEKEERGRGNFPDRFSARQFPNYSSELNVNALLLGDSALYLCASASDSSYNSPLHFGNGTRLTVT.

This clonotype was counted a few times. This chain links TRBV6-1 with TRBJ2-3; the D gene could be TRBD1 or TRBD2 (6 bases each). Germline CDR1 MNHNS, CDR2 SASEGT. This CDR3 spans 15 amino acids. V lost 5 bases, J lost 7 bases, and 19 bases lay in between. As DNA, the CDR3 is TGTGCCAGCAGTCCCCCCCCTGGGGGGCCAAATACGCAGTATTTT. It codes for CASSPPPGGPNTQYF.

This clonotype was seen a few times. The chain couples TRBV6-5 to TRBJ2-3; D gene unclear. Germline V lookup: CDR1 MNHEY, CDR2 SVGAGI. Trimming took off 2 bases at V and 3 bases at J, with 18 bases between the two ends. This CDR3 spans 17 amino acids. Written as DNA, the CDR3 is TGTGCCAGCAGTTACCTGGGCAGTAAGAGGCCTACAGATACGCAGTATTTT. Translated: CASSYLGSKRPTDTQYF.

V and J are TRBV30 and TRBJ1-2; D not certain. Germline V gives CDR1 GTSNPN, CDR2 SVGIG (reference sequence). V lost 3 bases to trimming and J lost 8 bases, with 16 bases between them. CDR3 size: 13 residues. CDR3: CAWRKGLPGGYTF. DNA of the CDR3: TGTGCCTGGAGAAAAGGATTACCCGGCGGCTACACCTTC.

This sequence joins TRBV6-1 and TRBJ2-2; tentatively, D is TRBD1 (6 bases). V shed 6 bases and J shed 5 bases, with 13 bases lying between them. The CDR3 runs 14 residues. Germline values: CDR1 MNHNS, CDR2 SASEGT. CDR3 DNA: TGTGCCAGCAGGAGACAGGCGCCTACCGGGGAGCTGTTTTTT. Its protein product is CASRRQAPTGELFF.

This clonotype was observed a handful of times. The chain has TRBV20-1 and TRBJ2-3; 8 bases match TRBD1. This CDR3 spans 15 amino acids. The J segment lost 4 bases and the V segment lost 4 bases, leaving 10 bases of the junction unmatched. The germline V gene encodes CDR1 DFQATT and CDR2 SNEGSKA (reference sequence). CDR3: CSATGLDRASDTQYF. The CDR3 DNA follows: TGCAGTGCTACCGGGCTGGACAGGGCATCAGATACGCAGTATTTT.

This clonotype was detected only a few times. This sequence joins TRBV9 and TRBJ1-2; D is ambiguous. This CDR3 region has 15 residues. The germline V and J ends were trimmed by 0 bases and 4 bases, with 13 bases remaining between them. In germline, CDR1 is SGDLS, CDR2 YYNGEE. The chain's CDR3 is CASSVDLSGLYGYTF. In nucleotides, the CDR3 is TGTGCCAGCAGCGTAGATTTGTCCGGTCTCTATGGCTACACCTTC.